This T cell receptor (beta chain) was captured in a study of T cell responses to AZD1222 COVID-19 vaccine. Sequencing was performed with immunoSEQ multiplex PCR; in TCRdb, only in-frame clones are kept and a portion is missing. In the table there are over 130,000 clones, 94% of which are singletons. The starting material was peripheral blood, obtained on day 0 of AZD1222 vaccination. This sequence was found in an adult in good health.

In DNA form, the CDR3 reads TGTGCCAGTAGCCTCCAGGCGGCTTCCATAAGGGAGACCCAGTACTTC. Translation: CASSLQAASIRETQYF. The V gene is TRBV19, the J gene TRBJ2-5; D unclear. The germline V gene has CDR1 LNHDA and CDR2 SQIVND (reference sequence). Trimming took 6 bases from V and 5 from J, leaving 22 bases between them. The CDR3 runs to 16 residues.